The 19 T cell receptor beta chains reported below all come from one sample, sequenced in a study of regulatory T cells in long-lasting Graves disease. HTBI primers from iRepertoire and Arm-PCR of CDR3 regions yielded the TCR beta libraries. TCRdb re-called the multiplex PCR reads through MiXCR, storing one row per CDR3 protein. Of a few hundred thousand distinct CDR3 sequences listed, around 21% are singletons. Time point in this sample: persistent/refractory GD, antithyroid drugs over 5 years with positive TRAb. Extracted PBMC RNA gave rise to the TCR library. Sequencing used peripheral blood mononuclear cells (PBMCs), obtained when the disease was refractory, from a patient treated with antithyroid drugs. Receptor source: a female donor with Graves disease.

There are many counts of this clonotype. This chain's CDR3 is CASRDGPEAFF. CDR3 nucleotide sequence: TGTGCCAGCAGGGATGGGCCTGAAGCTTTCTTT. The chain employs TRBV2 and TRBJ1-1; D is unclear. In germline, CDR1 is SNHLY, CDR2 FYNNEI. V lost 6 bases, J lost 6 bases, and 8 bases lay in between. CDR3 length: 11 amino acids.

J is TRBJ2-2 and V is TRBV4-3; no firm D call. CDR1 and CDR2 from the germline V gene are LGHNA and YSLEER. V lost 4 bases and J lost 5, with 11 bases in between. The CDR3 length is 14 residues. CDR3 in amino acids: CASSPQGETGELFF. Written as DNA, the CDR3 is TGCGCCAGCAGCCCCCAAGGAGAAACCGGGGAGCTGTTTTTT.

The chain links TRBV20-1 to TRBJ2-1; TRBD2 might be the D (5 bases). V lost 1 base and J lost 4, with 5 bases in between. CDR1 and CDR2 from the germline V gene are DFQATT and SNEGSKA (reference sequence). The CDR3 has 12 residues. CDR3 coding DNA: TGCAGTGCTAGAGGGGAGTACAATGAGCAGTTCTTC. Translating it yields CSARGEYNEQFF.

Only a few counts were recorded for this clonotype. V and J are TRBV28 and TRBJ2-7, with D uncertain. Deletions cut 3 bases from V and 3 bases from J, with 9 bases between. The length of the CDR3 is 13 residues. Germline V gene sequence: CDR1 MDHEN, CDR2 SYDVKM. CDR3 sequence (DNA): TGTGCCAGCAGTTTCGACGGATTCTACGAGCAGTACTTC. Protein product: CASSFDGFYEQYF.

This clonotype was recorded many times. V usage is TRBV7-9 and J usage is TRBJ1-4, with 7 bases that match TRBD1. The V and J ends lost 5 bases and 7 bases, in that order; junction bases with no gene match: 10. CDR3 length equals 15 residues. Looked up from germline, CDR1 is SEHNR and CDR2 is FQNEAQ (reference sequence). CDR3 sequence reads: CASSPTGTVGEKLFF. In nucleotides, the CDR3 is TGTGCCAGCAGCCCTACAGGGACAGTGGGTGAAAAACTGTTTTTT.

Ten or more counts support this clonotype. The CDR3 DNA reads TGTGCCAGCAGCTTAGATGCAGGGGGCTACGAGCAGTACTTC. Translated, it gives CASSLDAGGYEQYF. The gene calls are TRBV11-2 and TRBJ2-7, with TRBD1 matching over 7 bases. V dropped 0 bases and J dropped 3; count of bases not matched to a gene: 2. Germline V gene data show CDR1 as SGHAT and CDR2 as FQNNGV. This CDR3 region has 14 residues.

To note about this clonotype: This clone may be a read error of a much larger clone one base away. The CDR3 loop reads CASSLVASGDYDQYF. CDR3 in DNA: TGCGCCAGCAGTTTGGTGGCTAGCGGGGACTACGATCAGTACTTC. This chain links TRBV5-1 with TRBJ2-7; 9 nucleotides agree with TRBD2. Per germline, CDR1 SGHRS and CDR2 YFSETQ. The CDR3 length is 15 residues.

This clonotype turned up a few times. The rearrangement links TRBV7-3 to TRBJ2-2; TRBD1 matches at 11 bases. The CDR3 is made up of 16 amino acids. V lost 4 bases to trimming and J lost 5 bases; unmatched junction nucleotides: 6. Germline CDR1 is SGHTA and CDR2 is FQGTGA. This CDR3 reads CASSSADRGRTGELFF. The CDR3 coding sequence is TGTGCCAGCAGCTCAGCGGACAGGGGGCGTACCGGGGAGCTGTTTTTT.

CDR3: CASSRTSGQQETQYF. CDR3 sequence (DNA): TGTGCCAGTAGCCGGACTAGCGGGCAGCAAGAGACCCAGTACTTC. The chain uses TRBV19 and TRBJ2-5; 11 nucleotides line up with TRBD2. This CDR3 comprises 15 residues. The V gene's germline CDR1 is LNHDA and CDR2 SQIVND (reference sequence). With 6 bases clipped from V and 2 bases from J, the junction kept 5 bases outside the gene matches.

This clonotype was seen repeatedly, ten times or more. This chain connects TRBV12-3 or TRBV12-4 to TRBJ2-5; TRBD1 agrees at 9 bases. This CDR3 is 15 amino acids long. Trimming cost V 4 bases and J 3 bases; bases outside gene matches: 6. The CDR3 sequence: CASSSTGGGKETQYF. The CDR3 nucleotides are TGTGCCAGCAGTTCTACAGGGGGCGGCAAAGAGACCCAGTACTTC.

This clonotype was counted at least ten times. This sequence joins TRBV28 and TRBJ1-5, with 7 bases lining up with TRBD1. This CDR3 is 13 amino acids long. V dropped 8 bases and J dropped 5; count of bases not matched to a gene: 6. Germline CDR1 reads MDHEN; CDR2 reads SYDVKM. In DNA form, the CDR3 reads TGTGCCAGCCGTAGGGGGCCCCATCAGCCCCAGCATTTT. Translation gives CASRRGPHQPQHF.

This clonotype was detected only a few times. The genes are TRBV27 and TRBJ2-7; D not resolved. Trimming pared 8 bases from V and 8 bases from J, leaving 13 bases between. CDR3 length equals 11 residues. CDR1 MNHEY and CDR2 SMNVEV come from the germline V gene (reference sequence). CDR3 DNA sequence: TGTGCCAGCGGGATGCGCGACAAGCAGTACTTC. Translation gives CASGMRDKQYF.

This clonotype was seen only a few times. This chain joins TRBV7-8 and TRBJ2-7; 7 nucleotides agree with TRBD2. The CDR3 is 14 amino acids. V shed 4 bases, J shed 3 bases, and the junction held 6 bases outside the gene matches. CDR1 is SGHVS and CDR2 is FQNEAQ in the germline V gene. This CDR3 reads CASSSAAGYYEQYF. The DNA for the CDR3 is TGTGCCAGCAGCTCCGCAGCGGGATACTACGAGCAGTACTTC.

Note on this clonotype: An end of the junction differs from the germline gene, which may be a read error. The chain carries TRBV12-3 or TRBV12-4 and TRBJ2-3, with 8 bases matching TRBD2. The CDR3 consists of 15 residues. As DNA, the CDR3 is TGTGCCGGCAGTTTACCCGCCGGGGGGGCAGATACGCAGTATTTT. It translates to CAGSLPAGGADTQYF.

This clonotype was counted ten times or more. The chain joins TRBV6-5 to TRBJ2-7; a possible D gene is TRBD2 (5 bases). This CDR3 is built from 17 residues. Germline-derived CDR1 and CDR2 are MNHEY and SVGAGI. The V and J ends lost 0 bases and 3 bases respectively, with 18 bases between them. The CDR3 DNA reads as TGTGCCAGCAGTTACTCGCCACTAGAGGATTATAACTACGAGCAGTACTTC. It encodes CASSYSPLEDYNYEQYF.

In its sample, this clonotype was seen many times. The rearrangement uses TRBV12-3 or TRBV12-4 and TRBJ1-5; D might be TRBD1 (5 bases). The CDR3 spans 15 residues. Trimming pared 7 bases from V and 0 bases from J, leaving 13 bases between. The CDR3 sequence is CASTPTVHSNQPQHF. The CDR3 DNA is TGTGCCAGCACCCCGACAGTTCATAGCAATCAGCCCCAGCATTTT.

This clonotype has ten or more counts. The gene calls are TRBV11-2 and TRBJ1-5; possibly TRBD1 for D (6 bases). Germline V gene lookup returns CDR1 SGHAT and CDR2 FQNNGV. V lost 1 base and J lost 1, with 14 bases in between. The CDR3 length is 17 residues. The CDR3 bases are TGTGCCAGCAGCTTAGGCTCTTCAGGGGCGAGCAATCAGCCCCAGCATTTT. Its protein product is CASSLGSSGASNQPQHF.

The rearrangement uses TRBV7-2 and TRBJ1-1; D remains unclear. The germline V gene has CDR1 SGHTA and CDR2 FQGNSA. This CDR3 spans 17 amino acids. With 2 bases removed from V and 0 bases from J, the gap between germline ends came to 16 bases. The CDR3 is CASSLPTKRPMNTEAFF. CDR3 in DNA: TGTGCCAGCAGCTTACCGACAAAGCGCCCCATGAACACTGAAGCTTTCTTT.

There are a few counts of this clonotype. CDR3 coding DNA: TGTGCCAGCAGTGGTAGCGGAACCTACGAGCAGTACTTC. Its translation is CASSGSGTYEQYF. V gene TRBV6-1 combines with J gene TRBJ2-7; tentatively, D is TRBD2 (6 bases). This CDR3 region has 13 residues. Germline CDR1 MNHNS, CDR2 SASEGT. Trimming left V 4 bases short and J 2 bases short, with 9 bases between.